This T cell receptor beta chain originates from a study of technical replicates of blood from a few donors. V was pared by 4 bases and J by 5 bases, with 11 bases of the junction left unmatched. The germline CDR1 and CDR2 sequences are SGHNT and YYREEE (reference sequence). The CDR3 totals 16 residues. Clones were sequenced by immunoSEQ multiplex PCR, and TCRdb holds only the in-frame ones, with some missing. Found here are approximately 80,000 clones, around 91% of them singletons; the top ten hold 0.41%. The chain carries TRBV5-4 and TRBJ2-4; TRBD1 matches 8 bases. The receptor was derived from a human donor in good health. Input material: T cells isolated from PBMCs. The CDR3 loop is CASSRNPGQVQNIQYF. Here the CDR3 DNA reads TGTGCCAGCAGCCGTAATCCGGGACAGGTCCAAAACATTCAGTACTTC. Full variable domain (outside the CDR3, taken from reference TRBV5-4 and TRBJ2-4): ETGVTQSPTHLIKTRGQQVTLRCSSQSGHNTVSWYQQALGQGPQFIFQYYREEENGRGNFPPRFSGLQFPNYSSELNVNALELDDSALYLCASSRNPGQVQNIQYFGAGTRLSVL.